A selection of T cell receptor beta chains follows, all from one sample in a study of blood T cell repertoires in COVID-19. The method was immunoSEQ multiplex PCR; TCRdb's version includes in-frame clones alone and lacks a portion of them. The data contain hundreds of thousands of clones, around 89% of them seen just once; the ten biggest clones take up 10% to 15%. Source material: peripheral blood. The source is a woman aged 45-65 years with COVID-19, enrolled during active disease. Each CDR3 is given with its conserved first and last residue. Clone size is stated in some rows and not others, as once, few, many or a class when expanded.

>TRBJ2-3|TRBV2|.
CASSSTSGGTDSTDTQYF
>TRBJ2-1|TRBV10-1|once
CASSRDLSNEQFF
>TRBJ1-5|TRBV2|.
CASTLGAGGNQPQHF
>TRBJ2-3|TRBV6-1|once
CASSEAPGTDTQYF
>TRBJ2-1|TRBV12-3/TRBV12-4|.
CASSSSGEQFF
>TRBJ2-7|TRBV7-2|few
CASSVNPGGRGGYEQYF
>TRBJ1-4|TRBV27|few
CASSHGQDTNEKLFF
>TRBJ2-1|TRBV19|.
CASSKIGGGHNEQFF
>TRBJ1-2|TRBV3-1/TRBV3-2|.
CASSQTRQGRYGYTF
>TRBJ2-7|TRBV27|.
CASSHAREASGGRQQYF
>TRBJ2-3|TRBV6-5|.
CASSSSRGGWTDTQYF
>TRBJ2-1|TRBV7-9|.
CASSLGSSWGLAYNEQFF
>TRBJ1-1|TRBV18|.
CASSPPLGQGAFF
>TRBJ1-2|TRBV27|.
CASSLWPPGDYGYTF
>TRBJ1-4|TRBV29-1|.
CSVTAEATNEKLFF
>TRBJ2-1|TRBV27|.
CASSHLQGAGEQFF
>TRBJ2-1|TRBV19|.
CASRLAGGPSNEQFF
>TRBJ1-2|TRBV7-9|.
CASSLTTGSGYTF
>TRBJ2-7|TRBV5-6|.
CASSIYRGFNEQYF
>TRBJ1-3|TRBV3-1/TRBV3-2|once
CASSQEAGQGRKNTIYF
>TRBJ1-5|TRBV7-8|.
CASSLASGRGGQPQHF
>TRBJ1-5|TRBV7-8|.
CASSLAGQEGQPQHF
>TRBJ2-1|TRBV13|few
CASSPGLAGLYEDEQFF
>TRBJ2-3|TRBV5-1|.
CASSLDRDTQYF
>TRBJ2-2|TRBV27|.
CASSLYGGAFRYGTGELFF
>TRBJ2-1|TRBV27|.
CASKRGPNHNEQFF
>TRBJ2-7|TRBV15|.
CATSRDRGSSYEQYF
>TRBJ1-2|TRBV7-9|.
CASSLGTGLAYTF
>TRBJ1-2|TRBV5-1|once
CASSLVLGRTTRGYGYTF
>TRBJ2-7|TRBV9|.
CASSVVPSGGHEQYF